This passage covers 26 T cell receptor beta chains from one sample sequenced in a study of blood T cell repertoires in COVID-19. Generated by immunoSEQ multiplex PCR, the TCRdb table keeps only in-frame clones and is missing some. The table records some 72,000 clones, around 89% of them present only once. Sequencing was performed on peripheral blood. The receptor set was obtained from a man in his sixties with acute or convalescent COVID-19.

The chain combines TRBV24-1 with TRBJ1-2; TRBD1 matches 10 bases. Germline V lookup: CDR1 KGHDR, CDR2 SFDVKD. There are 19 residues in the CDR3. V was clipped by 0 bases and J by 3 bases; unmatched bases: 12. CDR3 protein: CATSDLHPGQGVLDYGYTF. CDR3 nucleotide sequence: TGTGCCACCAGTGATTTGCATCCCGGACAGGGGGTATTAGACTATGGCTACACCTTC.

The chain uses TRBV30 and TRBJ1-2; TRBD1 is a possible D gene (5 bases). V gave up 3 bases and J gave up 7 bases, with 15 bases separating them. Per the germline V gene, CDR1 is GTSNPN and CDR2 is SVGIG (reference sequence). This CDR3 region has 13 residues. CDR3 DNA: TGTGCCTGGAGCGGAGGGAGGGGCCGTGGCTACACCTTC. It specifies CAWSGGRGRGYTF. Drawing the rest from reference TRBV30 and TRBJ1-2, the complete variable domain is SQTIHQWPATLVQPVGSPLSLECTVEGTSNPNLYWYRQAAGRGLQLLFYSVGIGQISSEVPQNLSASRPQDRQFILSSKKLLLSDSGFYLCAWSGGRGRGYTFGSGTRLTVV.

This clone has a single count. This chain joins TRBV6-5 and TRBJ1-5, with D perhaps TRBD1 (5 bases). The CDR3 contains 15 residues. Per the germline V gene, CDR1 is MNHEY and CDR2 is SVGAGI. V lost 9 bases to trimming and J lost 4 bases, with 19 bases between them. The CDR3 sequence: CASLEALGQNQPQHF. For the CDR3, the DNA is TGTGCCAGTCTAGAAGCCTTGGGGCAAAATCAGCCCCAGCATTTT.

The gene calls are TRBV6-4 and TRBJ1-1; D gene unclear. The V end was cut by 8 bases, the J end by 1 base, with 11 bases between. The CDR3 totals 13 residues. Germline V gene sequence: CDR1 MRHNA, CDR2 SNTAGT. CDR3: CASSKARNTEAFF. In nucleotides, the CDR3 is TGTGCCAGCTCTAAAGCAAGGAACACTGAAGCTTTCTTT.

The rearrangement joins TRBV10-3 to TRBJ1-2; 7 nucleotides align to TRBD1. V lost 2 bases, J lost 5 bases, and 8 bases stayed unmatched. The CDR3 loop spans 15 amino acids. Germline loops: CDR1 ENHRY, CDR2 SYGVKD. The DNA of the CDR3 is TGTGCCATCAGTGAGCCGGGACAGCCCCTTTATGGCTACACCTTC. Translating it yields CAISEPGQPLYGYTF.

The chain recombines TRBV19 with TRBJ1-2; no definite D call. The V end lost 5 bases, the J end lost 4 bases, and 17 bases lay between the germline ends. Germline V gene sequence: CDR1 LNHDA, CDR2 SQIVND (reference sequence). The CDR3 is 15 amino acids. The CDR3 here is CASSPAPPRSYGYTF. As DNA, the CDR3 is TGTGCCAGTAGTCCAGCCCCCCCACGGAGCTATGGCTACACCTTC. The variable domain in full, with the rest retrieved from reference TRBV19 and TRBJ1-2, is DGGITQSPKYLFRKEGQNVTLSCEQNLNHDAMYWYRQDPGQGLRLIYYSQIVNDFQKGDIAEGYSVSREKKESFPLTVTSAQKNPTAFYLCASSPAPPRSYGYTFGSGTRLTVV.

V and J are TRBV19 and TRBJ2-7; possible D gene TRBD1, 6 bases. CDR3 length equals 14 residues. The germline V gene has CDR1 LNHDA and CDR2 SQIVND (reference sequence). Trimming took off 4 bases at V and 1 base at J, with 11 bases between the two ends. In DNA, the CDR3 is TGTGCCAGTAGTACTCCGGGACAATCCTACGAGCAGTACTTC. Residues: CASSTPGQSYEQYF.

The CDR3 here is CASSQQKTWGTPEQYF. The DNA for the CDR3 is TGCGCCAGCAGTCAACAGAAGACATGGGGGACTCCTGAGCAGTACTTC. The rearrangement uses TRBV10-2 and TRBJ2-7; D perhaps matches TRBD2 (6 bases). The CDR3 runs to 16 residues. V lost 5 bases to trimming and J lost 7 bases, with 24 bases between them. Germline V CDR1 and CDR2: WSHSY, SAAADI.

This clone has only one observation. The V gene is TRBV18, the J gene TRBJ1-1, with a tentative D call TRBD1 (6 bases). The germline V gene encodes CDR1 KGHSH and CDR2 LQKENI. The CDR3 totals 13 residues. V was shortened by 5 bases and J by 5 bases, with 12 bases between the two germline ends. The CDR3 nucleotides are TGTGCCAGCTCAATAAAGGGGGGGACTGAAGCTTTCTTT. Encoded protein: CASSIKGGTEAFF.

The CDR3 DNA sequence: TGTGCCAGCAGTACCAAGGACAGGGGATACAATCAGCCCCAGCATTTT. Translating it yields CASSTKDRGYNQPQHF. The genes are TRBV28 and TRBJ1-5, with 9 bases fitting TRBD1. Germline V gives CDR1 MDHEN, CDR2 SYDVKM. With 5 bases clipped from V and 3 bases from J, the junction kept 8 bases outside the gene matches. This CDR3 comprises 16 residues.

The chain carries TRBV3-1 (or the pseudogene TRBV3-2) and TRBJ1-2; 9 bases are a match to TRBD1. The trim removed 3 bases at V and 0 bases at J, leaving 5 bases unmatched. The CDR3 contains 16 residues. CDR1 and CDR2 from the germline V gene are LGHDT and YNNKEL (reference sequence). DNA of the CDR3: TGTGCCAGCAGCCATGGGACAGGGACCACTAACTATGGCTACACCTTC. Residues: CASSHGTGTTNYGYTF.

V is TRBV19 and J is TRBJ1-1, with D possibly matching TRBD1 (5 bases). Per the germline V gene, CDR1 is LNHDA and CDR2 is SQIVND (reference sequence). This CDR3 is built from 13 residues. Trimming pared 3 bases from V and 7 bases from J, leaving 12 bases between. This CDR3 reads CASSIPATVEAFF. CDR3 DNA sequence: TGTGCCAGTAGTATCCCCGCGACAGTTGAAGCTTTCTTT.

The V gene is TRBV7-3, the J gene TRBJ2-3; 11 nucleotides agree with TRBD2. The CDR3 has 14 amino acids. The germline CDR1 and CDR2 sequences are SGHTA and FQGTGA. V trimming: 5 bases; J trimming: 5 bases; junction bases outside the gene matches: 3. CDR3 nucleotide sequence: TGTGCCAGCAGCGCGGGACTAGCGGTAGATACGCAGTATTTT. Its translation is CASSAGLAVDTQYF. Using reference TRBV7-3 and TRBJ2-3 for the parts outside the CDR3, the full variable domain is GAGVSQTPSNKVTEKGKYVELRCDPISGHTALYWYRQSLGQGPEFLIYFQGTGAADDSGLPNDRFFAVRPEGSVSTLKIQRTERGDSAVYLCASSAGLAVDTQYFGPGTRLTVL.

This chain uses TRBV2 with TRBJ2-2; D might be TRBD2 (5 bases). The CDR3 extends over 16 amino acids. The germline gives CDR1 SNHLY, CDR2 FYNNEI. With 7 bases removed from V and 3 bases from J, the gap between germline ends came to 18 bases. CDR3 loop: CASMGWRARDTGELFF. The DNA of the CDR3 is TGTGCCAGCATGGGGTGGCGGGCGCGAGACACCGGGGAGCTGTTTTTT.

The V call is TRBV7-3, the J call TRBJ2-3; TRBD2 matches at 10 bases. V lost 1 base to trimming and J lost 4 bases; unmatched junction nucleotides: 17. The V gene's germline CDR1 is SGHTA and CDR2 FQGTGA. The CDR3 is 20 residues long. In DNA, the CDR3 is TGTGCCAGCAGCTTAAAGGGACCTGGAGGACTAGCGGATGGTTCAGATACGCAGTATTTT. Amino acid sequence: CASSLKGPGGLADGSDTQYF.

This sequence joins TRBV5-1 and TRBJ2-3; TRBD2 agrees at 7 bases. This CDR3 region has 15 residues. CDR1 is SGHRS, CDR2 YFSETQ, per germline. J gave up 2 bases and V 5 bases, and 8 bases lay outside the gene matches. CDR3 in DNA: TGCGCCAGCAGGGGGGGGGACCCCTCCACAGATACGCAGTATTTT. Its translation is CASRGGDPSTDTQYF.

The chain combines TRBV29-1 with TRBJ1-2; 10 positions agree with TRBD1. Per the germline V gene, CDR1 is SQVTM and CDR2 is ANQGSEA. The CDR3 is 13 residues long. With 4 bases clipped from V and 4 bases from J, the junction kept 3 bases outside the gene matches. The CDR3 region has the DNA TGCAGCGTTGCATGGACAGGGGGCTATGGCTACACCTTC. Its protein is CSVAWTGGYGYTF.

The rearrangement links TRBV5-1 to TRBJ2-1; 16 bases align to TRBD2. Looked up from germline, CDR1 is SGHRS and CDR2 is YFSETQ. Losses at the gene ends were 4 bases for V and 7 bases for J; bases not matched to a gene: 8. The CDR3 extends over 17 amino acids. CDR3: CASSRGLAGGPGNEQFF. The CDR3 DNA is TGCGCCAGCAGCCGGGGACTAGCGGGAGGGCCGGGGAATGAGCAGTTCTTC.

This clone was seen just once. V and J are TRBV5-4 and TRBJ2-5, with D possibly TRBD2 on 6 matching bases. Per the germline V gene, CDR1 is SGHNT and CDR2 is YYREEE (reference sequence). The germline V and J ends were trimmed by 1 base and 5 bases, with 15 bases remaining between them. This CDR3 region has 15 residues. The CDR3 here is CASSLSSRRGETQYF. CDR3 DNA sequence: TGTGCCAGCAGCTTGAGCAGCAGACGGGGGGAGACCCAGTACTTC.

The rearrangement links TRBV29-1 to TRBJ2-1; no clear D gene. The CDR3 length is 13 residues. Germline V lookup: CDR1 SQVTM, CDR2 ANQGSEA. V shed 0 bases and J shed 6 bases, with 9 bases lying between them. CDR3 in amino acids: CSVEDSYTNEQFF. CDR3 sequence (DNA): TGCAGCGTTGAAGATAGCTATACCAATGAGCAGTTCTTC.

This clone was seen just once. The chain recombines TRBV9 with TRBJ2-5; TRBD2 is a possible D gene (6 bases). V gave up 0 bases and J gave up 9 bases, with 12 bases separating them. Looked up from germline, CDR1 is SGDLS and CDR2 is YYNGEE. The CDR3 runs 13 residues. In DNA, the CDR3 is TGTGCCAGCAGCGTAGGTGGACGCGGGGCCCAGTACTTC. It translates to CASSVGGRGAQYF.

The DNA for the CDR3 is TGCGCCAGCAGCACCAGCGGGTTCACAGATACGCAGTATTTT. This gives the protein CASSTSGFTDTQYF. J is TRBJ2-3 and V is TRBV5-1, with D perhaps TRBD2 (6 bases). The CDR3 contains 14 residues. Trimming took 4 bases from V and 2 from J, leaving 11 bases between them. CDR1 SGHRS and CDR2 YFSETQ come from the germline V gene.

The DNA of the CDR3 is TGTGCCAGTATCCCGACGGACTACCCAAACACCATATATTTT. Its protein is CASIPTDYPNTIYF. The chain employs TRBV19 and TRBJ1-3; no clear D. V lost 7 bases and J 6 bases, leaving 16 bases between the germline ends. This CDR3 is built from 14 residues. Germline CDR1 and CDR2: LNHDA and SQIVND (reference sequence).

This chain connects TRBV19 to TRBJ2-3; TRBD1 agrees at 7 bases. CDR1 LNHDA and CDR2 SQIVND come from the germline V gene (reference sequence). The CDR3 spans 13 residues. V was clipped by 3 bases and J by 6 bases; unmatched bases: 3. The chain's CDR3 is CASSIQGEDTQYF. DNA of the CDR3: TGTGCCAGTAGTATTCAGGGGGAGGATACGCAGTATTTT.

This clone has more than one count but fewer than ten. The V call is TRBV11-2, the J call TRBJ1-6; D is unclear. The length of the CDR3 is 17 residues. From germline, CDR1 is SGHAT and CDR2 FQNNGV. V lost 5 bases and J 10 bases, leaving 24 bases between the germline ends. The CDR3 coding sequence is TGTGCCAGCAGCCCCAGGTCCGTCCGTCAGGTAGAGTCACCCCTCCACTTT. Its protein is CASSPRSVRQVESPLHF.

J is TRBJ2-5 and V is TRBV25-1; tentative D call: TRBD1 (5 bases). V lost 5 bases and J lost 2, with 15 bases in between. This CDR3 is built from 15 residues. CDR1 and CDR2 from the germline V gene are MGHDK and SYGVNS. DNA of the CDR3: TGTGCCAGCAGTCCTATCCTGGGGCAGCAAGAGACCCAGTACTTC. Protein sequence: CASSPILGQQETQYF.